This T cell receptor beta chain originates from a study of preoperative IRX-2 immunotherapy in early breast cancer. Some clones are missing from TCRdb's copy, which holds only in-frame ones; the method was immunoSEQ multiplex PCR. The sample includes 95,000 to 100,000 clones, 86% of them seen just once. Germline-derived CDR1 and CDR2 are MNHGY and SAAAGT. This CDR3 comprises 14 residues. With V trimmed by 6 bases and J by 4 bases, 6 bases remained unmatched. Treatment specified: preoperative locoregional IRX-2 cytokine immunotherapy. This phase Ib study tested locoregional IRX-2 cytokine immunotherapy given before surgery.

Specimen: tumor tissue, collected after IRX-2 immunotherapy. The gene calls are TRBV6-8 and TRBJ1-2; TRBD1 aligns across 9 bases. This receptor was taken from a human donor with breast cancer. The CDR3 DNA sequence: TGTGCCAGCAGCCAGCCGGGACAGGGCTATGGCTACACCTTC. It encodes CASSQPGQGYGYTF.